The next 10 T cell receptor beta chains were all read from a single sample in a study of T cells in women clearing cervical HPV infection. Data came from immunoSEQ multiplex PCR; TCRdb stores just in-frame clones and leaves some out. The repertoire table contains about 20,000 clones. Sequencing used blood buffy coat. Every receptor here comes from a woman between 18 and 70 years old with a cervical HPV16 infection that either progressed to CIN3+ or cleared (not recorded which).

As for this clone: The missing CDR3 end, 3 residues past where the read stops, is filled in from the germline J gene. The chain uses TRBV28 and TRBJ2-3; 10 nucleotides align to TRBD2. The CDR3 extends over 17 amino acids. V dropped 5 bases and J dropped 4; count of bases not matched to a gene: 12. Germline V gives CDR1 MDHEN, CDR2 SYDVKM. CDR3 sequence reads: CASSRSSGRAVADTQYF. The sequenced CDR3 bases are TGTGCCAGCAGTAGGTCCAGCGGGAGGGCCGTCGCAGATACG.

Points on this clone: With the read ending 3 residues before the CDR3 end, the germline J gene is used to fill in that end. V gene TRBV11-2 combines with J gene TRBJ1-2, with D perhaps matching TRBD1 (5 bases). From germline, CDR1 is SGHAT and CDR2 FQNNGV. V shed 1 base and J shed 0 bases, with 6 bases lying between them. The CDR3 has 14 amino acids. CDR3 sequence: CASSLGQTNYGYTF. The sequenced part of the CDR3 DNA is TGTGCCAGCAGCTTAGGACAGACTAACTATGGC.

Note on this clone: Coverage ceases 3 residues before the CDR3 finishes, and the germline J gene fills in the end. This chain joins TRBV4-2 and TRBJ2-7, with 15 positions matching TRBD2. Germline CDR1 and CDR2: LGHNA and YNFKEQ. This CDR3 contains 18 residues. With 3 bases clipped from V and 4 bases from J, the junction kept 10 bases outside the gene matches. The covered CDR3 bases are TGTGCCAGCAGCCAGGCGGGGACTAGCGGGAGGATTCCATACGAG. Translation: CASSQAGTSGRIPYE. The complete CDR3 protein is CASSQAGTSGRIPYEQYF.

In the case of this clone: Sequence at one end of the junction differs from germline and may be a read error. Read coverage stops 3 residues before the CDR3 terminus; the germline J gene supplies the remainder. Distinct nucleotide sequences in the sample also encode this CDR3. This rearrangement joins TRBV29-1 to TRBJ2-3, with a tentative D call TRBD1 (6 bases). The CDR3 spans 14 residues. From germline, CDR1 is SQVTM and CDR2 ANQGSEA. CDR3 DNA (partial): TGCAGCGTTTTAGGGGGAGAGCGCACGGATACG. The encoded protein is CSVLGGERTDT. The whole CDR3 protein reads CSVLGGERTDTQYF.

Worth noting for this clone: Read coverage stops 3 residues before the CDR3 terminus; the germline J gene supplies the remainder. The J gene is TRBJ2-5, the V gene TRBV6-2 or TRBV6-3; 8 bases are shared with TRBD2. V gave up 5 bases and J gave up 5 bases; unmatched junction bases: 4. Germline V gene data show CDR1 as MNHEY and CDR2 as SVGEGT. The CDR3 has 13 amino acids. CDR3 DNA (partial): TGTGCCAGCAGTCCCGGGGGGGTGGAGACC. It translates to CASSPGGVET. The CDR3 in its entirety is CASSPGGVETQYF.

Notes on this clone: The read terminates 3 residues before the CDR3 end, so the remaining end is supplied by the germline J gene. The chain links TRBV7-2 to TRBJ2-7; 8 nucleotides match TRBD2. The CDR3 loop spans 16 amino acids. The germline V gene has CDR1 SGHTA and CDR2 FQGNSA. V was clipped by 0 bases and J by 4 bases; unmatched bases: 8. This chain's CDR3 is CASSLAPAGEGYEQYF. CDR3 DNA, as far as it was read: TGTGCCAGCAGCTTAGCTCCAGCGGGAGAGGGTTACGAG.

Regarding this clone: The read terminates 3 residues ahead of where the CDR3 ends, so the germline J gene completes it. The chain joins TRBV19 to TRBJ2-5; TRBD2 aligns across 12 bases. Trimming at V came to 5 bases and at J to 4 bases, leaving 2 bases not matched to a gene. In germline, CDR1 is LNHDA, CDR2 SQIVND (reference sequence). The CDR3 runs 14 residues. The part of the CDR3 DNA that was read is TGTGCCAGTAGTCCGGGACTAGCGGGAGAGACC. The encoded protein is CASSPGLAGET. In full, the CDR3 is CASSPGLAGETQYF.

Points on this clone: The observed sequence ends 3 residues before the CDR3 terminus, with the missing tail filled in from the germline J gene. The rearrangement links TRBV28 to TRBJ2-5; 13 positions match TRBD2. Germline V gene sequence: CDR1 MDHEN, CDR2 SYDVKM. The ends lost 1 base at V and 3 bases at J; junction bases unmatched: 2. This CDR3 is 16 amino acids long. The covered CDR3 bases are TGTGCCAGCAGTTTATCAGGACTAGCGGGAGAAGAGACC. This translates into CASSLSGLAGEET. The CDR3 reads in full as CASSLSGLAGEETQYF.

Of note for this clone: The CDR3 end falls 3 residues outside the read, so it is completed with the germline J gene. The same CDR3 also results from other DNA sequences found in this sample. This chain links TRBV11-2 with TRBJ1-3, with 7 bases that match TRBD1. Germline loops: CDR1 SGHAT, CDR2 FQNNGV. CDR3 length: 14 residues. J lost 2 bases, V lost 5 bases, and 3 bases had no gene match. CDR3 protein: CASSLGTAGNTIYF. The DNA read from the CDR3 is TGTGCCAGCAGCCTTGGGACAGCTGGAAACACC.

This clone is deemed medium-sized by its frequency. The missing CDR3 end, 3 residues past where the read stops, is filled in from the germline J gene. The chain joins TRBV2 to TRBJ2-4, with D tentatively TRBD1 (7 bases). The CDR3 sequence is 12 residues long. The germline gives CDR1 SNHLY, CDR2 FYNNEI. Trimming removed 11 bases from V and 5 bases from J, with 13 bases in between. CDR3 in amino acids: CAGGGRENIQYF. The sequenced part of the CDR3 DNA is TGTGCCGGAGGGGGCCGGGAAAACATT.